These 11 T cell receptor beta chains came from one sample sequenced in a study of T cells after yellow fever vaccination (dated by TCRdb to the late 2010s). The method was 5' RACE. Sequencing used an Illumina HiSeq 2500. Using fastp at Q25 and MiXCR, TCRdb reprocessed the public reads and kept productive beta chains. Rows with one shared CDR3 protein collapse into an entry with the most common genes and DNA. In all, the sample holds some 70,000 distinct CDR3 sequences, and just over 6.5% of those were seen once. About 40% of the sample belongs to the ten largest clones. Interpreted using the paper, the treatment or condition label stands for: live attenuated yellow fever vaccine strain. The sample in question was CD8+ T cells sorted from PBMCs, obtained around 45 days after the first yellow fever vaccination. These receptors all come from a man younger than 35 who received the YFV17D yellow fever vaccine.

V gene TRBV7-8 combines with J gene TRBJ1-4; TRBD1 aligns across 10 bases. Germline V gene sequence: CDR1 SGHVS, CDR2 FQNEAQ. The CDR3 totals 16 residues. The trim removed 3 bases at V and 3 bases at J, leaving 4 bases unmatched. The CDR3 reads CASSLDRGTSNEKLFF. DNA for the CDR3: TGTGCCAGCAGCTTGGACAGGGGGACCTCTAATGAAAAACTGTTTTTT.

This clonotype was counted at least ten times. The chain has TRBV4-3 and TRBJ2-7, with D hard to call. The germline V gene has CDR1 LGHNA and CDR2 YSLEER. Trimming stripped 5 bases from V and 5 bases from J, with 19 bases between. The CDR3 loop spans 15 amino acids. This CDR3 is CASSAGLRERNEQYF. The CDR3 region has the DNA TGCGCCAGCAGCGCCGGGCTAAGGGAACGGAACGAGCAGTACTTC.

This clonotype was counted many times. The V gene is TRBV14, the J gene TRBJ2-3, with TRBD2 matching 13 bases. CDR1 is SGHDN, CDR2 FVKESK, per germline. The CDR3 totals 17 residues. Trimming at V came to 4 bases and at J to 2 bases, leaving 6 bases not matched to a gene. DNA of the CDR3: TGTGCCAGCAGCCCGGGGACTAGCGGGGATTTCACAGATACGCAGTATTTT. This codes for CASSPGTSGDFTDTQYF.

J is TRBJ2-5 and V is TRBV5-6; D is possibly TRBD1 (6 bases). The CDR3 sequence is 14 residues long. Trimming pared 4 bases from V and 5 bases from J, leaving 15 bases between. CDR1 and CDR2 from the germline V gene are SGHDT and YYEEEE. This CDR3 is CASSGQQVHETQYF. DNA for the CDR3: TGTGCCAGCAGCGGACAGCAGGTACATGAGACCCAGTACTTC.

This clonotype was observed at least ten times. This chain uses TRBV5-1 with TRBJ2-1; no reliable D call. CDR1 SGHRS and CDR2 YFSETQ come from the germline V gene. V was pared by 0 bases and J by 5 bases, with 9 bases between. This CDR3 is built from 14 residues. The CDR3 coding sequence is TGCGCCAGCAGCTTGGCTGGCAGCCACAATGAGCAGTTCTTC. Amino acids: CASSLAGSHNEQFF.

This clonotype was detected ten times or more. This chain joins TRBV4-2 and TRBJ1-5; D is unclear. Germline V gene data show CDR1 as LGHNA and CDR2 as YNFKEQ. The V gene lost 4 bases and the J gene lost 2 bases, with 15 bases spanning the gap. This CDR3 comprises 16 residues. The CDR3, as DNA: TGTGCCAGCAGCCGCCTGGGAGGAGCTGGCAATCAGCCCCAGCATTTT. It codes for CASSRLGGAGNQPQHF.

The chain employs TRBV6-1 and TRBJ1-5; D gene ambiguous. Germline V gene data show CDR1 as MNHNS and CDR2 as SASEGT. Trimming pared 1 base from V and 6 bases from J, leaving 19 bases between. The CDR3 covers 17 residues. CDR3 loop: CASSEGFRFEALQPQHF. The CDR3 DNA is TGTGCCAGCAGTGAAGGGTTCCGGTTCGAGGCCCTTCAGCCCCAGCATTTT.

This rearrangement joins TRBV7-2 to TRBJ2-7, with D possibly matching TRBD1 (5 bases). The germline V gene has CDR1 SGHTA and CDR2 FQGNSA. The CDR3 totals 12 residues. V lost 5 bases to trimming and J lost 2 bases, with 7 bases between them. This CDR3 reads CASSDSPYEQYF. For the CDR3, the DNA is TGTGCCAGCAGCGACAGCCCCTACGAGCAGTACTTC.

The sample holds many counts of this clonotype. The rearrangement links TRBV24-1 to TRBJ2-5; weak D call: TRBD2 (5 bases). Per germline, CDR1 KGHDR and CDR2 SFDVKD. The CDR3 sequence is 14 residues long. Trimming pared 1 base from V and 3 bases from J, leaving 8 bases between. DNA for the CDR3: TGTGCCACCAGTGATTTCCGGGGTGAAGAGACCCAGTACTTC. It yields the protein CATSDFRGEETQYF.

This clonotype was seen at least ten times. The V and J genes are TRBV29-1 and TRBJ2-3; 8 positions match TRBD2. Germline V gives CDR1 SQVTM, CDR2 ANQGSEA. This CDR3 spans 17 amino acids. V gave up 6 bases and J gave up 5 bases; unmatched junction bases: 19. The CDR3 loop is CSVPNYLRGGRGDTQYF. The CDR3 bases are TGCAGCGTCCCAAACTACTTACGGGGGGGCCGCGGAGATACGCAGTATTTT.

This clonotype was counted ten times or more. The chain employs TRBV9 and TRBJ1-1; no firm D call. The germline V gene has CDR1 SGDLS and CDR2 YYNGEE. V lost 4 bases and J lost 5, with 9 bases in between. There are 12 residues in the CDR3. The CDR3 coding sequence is TGTGCCAGCAGCCCTCAGACGACTGAAGCTTTCTTT. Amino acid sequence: CASSPQTTEAFF.